A single sample is the source of the 17 T cell receptor beta chains below, sequenced in a study of cytomegalovirus exposure and HLA in healthy donors. Primers for the PCR totalled 60 Vbeta and 13 Jbeta. Measured with immunoSEQ multiplex PCR; TCRdb has only the in-frame clones, and not every one. Altogether 50,000 or so clones are present, 77% being singletons, with the ten largest covering 2.5% to 3%. Source material: PBMCs. These receptors were obtained from a woman in her forties in good health and CMV-seropositive.

This sequence joins TRBV5-4 and TRBJ2-7, with 7 bases lining up with TRBD1. The ends lost 0 bases at V and 1 base at J; junction bases unmatched: 4. Per the germline V gene, CDR1 is SGHNT and CDR2 is YYREEE (reference sequence). The CDR3 extends over 15 amino acids. CDR3 residues: CASSLAGTVSYEQYF. CDR3 sequence (DNA): TGTGCCAGCAGCTTGGCAGGGACAGTGTCCTACGAGCAGTACTTC.

The chain recombines TRBV5-4 with TRBJ1-2; D is unclear. Trimming pared 0 bases from V and 5 bases from J, leaving 14 bases between. This CDR3 is 15 amino acids long. Germline V gene lookup returns CDR1 SGHNT and CDR2 YYREEE (reference sequence). The CDR3 region has the DNA TGTGCCAGCAGCTTGGAAGGTGCAGGCCCGTATGGCTACACCTTC. It encodes CASSLEGAGPYGYTF.

This chain joins TRBV6-5 and TRBJ1-3, with D possibly TRBD1 on 6 matching bases. Looked up from germline, CDR1 is MNHEY and CDR2 is SVGAGI. V lost 4 bases and J 1 base, leaving 11 bases between the germline ends. The CDR3 has 15 amino acids. This chain's CDR3 is CASSSYQGSGNTIYF. In DNA, the CDR3 is TGTGCCAGCAGTTCCTACCAGGGGTCTGGAAACACCATATATTTT.

The genes are TRBV11-2 and TRBJ1-1, with D perhaps TRBD1 (6 bases). V was clipped by 5 bases and J by 2 bases, with 15 bases between them. CDR1 SGHAT and CDR2 FQNNGV come from the germline V gene. The CDR3 totals 15 residues. The CDR3, as DNA: TGTGCCAGCAGCCAGATGAGGACAGTTAACACTGAAGCTTTCTTT. Its translation is CASSQMRTVNTEAFF.

V and J are TRBV4-2 and TRBJ2-7; 10 bases are a match to TRBD2. The J segment lost 2 bases and the V segment lost 0 bases, leaving 13 bases of the junction unmatched. This CDR3 contains 19 residues. Germline V CDR1 and CDR2: LGHNA, YNFKEQ. The CDR3 DNA follows: TGTGCCAGCAGCCAAGACCCCGCCCGAAGCGGGGGGGGCACCTACGAGCAGTACTTC. It codes for CASSQDPARSGGGTYEQYF.

The V call is TRBV30, the J call TRBJ1-4; D gene unclear. The V gene's germline CDR1 is GTSNPN and CDR2 SVGIG (reference sequence). The CDR3 has 13 residues. The V end was cut by 0 bases, the J end by 4 bases, with 6 bases between. CDR3 protein: CAWSVLVNEKLFF. The CDR3 bases are TGTGCCTGGAGTGTACTTGTTAATGAAAAACTGTTTTTT.

The chain links TRBV5-4 to TRBJ2-7, with a possible D match to TRBD2 (5 bases). Trimming took 4 bases from V and 4 from J, leaving 18 bases between them. This CDR3 spans 15 amino acids. Looked up from germline, CDR1 is SGHNT and CDR2 is YYREEE (reference sequence). The CDR3: CASSPPGLTPYEQYF. In nucleotides, the CDR3 is TGTGCCAGCAGCCCGCCTGGACTTACCCCTTACGAGCAGTACTTC. Full variable domain (rest looked up from reference TRBV5-4 and TRBJ2-7): ETGVTQSPTHLIKTRGQQVTLRCSSQSGHNTVSWYQQALGQGPQFIFQYYREEENGRGNFPPRFSGLQFPNYSSELNVNALELDDSALYLCASSPPGLTPYEQYFGPGTRLTVT.

This rearrangement joins TRBV18 to TRBJ1-4, with TRBD1 as a possible D gene (5 bases). Trimming pared 4 bases from V and 1 base from J, leaving 7 bases between. The V gene's germline CDR1 is KGHSH and CDR2 LQKENI. The CDR3 runs to 14 residues. The CDR3 region is CASSHDRTNEKLFF. The CDR3 bases are TGTGCCAGCTCACATGACAGAACTAATGAAAAACTGTTTTTT.

This clone appeared once. At the DNA level, this CDR3 is encoded by other sequences in the same sample as well. V usage is TRBV6-5 and J usage is TRBJ2-1; 11 bases are a match to TRBD2. After removal of 2 bases from V and 4 bases from J, the junction contained 4 bases not matched to a gene. The germline CDR1 and CDR2 sequences are MNHEY and SVGAGI. The length of the CDR3 is 16 residues. The CDR3 spells CASSYRLAGGYNEQFF. The CDR3 bases are TGTGCCAGCAGTTACCGGCTAGCGGGGGGTTACAATGAGCAGTTCTTC.

This clone was observed a handful of times. This chain connects TRBV19 to TRBJ2-3; D gene uncertain. The germline gives CDR1 LNHDA, CDR2 SQIVND (reference sequence). V was trimmed by 6 bases and J by 2 bases, leaving 6 bases between them. This CDR3 has 12 amino acids. This CDR3 is CASRDTTDTQYF. In DNA form, the CDR3 reads TGTGCCAGTAGAGACACCACAGATACGCAGTATTTT. The complete variable domain, with remaining parts taken from reference TRBV19 and TRBJ2-3, reads DGGITQSPKYLFRKEGQNVTLSCEQNLNHDAMYWYRQDPGQGLRLIYYSQIVNDFQKGDIAEGYSVSREKKESFPLTVTSAQKNPTAFYLCASRDTTDTQYFGPGTRLTVL.

V gene TRBV5-1 combines with J gene TRBJ2-7; TRBD1 matches at 7 bases. Germline loops: CDR1 SGHRS, CDR2 YFSETQ. The CDR3 sequence is 13 residues long. V lost 0 bases and J lost 7; bases outside the gene matches: 4. In nucleotides, the CDR3 is TGCGCCAGCAGCTTGGGGGACAGAAAAGAGCAGTACTTC. Translation: CASSLGDRKEQYF.

The CDR3 loop reads CASSIDRGYEQYF. The CDR3 DNA reads as TGTGCCAGTAGTATAGATCGCGGCTACGAGCAGTACTTC. The chain carries TRBV19 and TRBJ2-7; no definite D call. Deletions cut 0 bases from V and 3 bases from J, with 6 bases between. CDR3 size: 13 residues. Germline V gene sequence: CDR1 LNHDA, CDR2 SQIVND (reference sequence).

The chain is built from TRBV27 and TRBJ2-7; weak D call: TRBD2 (5 bases). With 3 bases removed from V and 6 bases from J, the gap between germline ends came to 12 bases. The CDR3 is 13 residues long. Germline CDR1 and CDR2: MNHEY and SMNVEV (reference sequence). The CDR3 here is CASSFNSVGEQYF. Written as DNA, the CDR3 is TGTGCCAGCAGTTTTAATAGCGTCGGCGAGCAGTACTTC.

The chain is built from TRBV15 and TRBJ2-1; a possible D gene is TRBD2 (5 bases). Trimming took off 0 bases at V and 7 bases at J, with 7 bases between the two ends. CDR1 and CDR2 (germline): LNHNV, YYDKDF (reference sequence). The CDR3 consists of 13 residues. The CDR3 loop reads CATSRDRGNEQFF. The CDR3 DNA is TGTGCCACCAGCAGAGATCGAGGGAATGAGCAGTTCTTC.

The CDR3 spells CASSESQGVRHQPQHF. As DNA, the CDR3 is TGTGCCAGCAGTGAATCACAGGGGGTGAGGCATCAGCCCCAGCATTTT. The chain recombines TRBV6-1 with TRBJ1-5; TRBD1 matches 8 bases. From germline, CDR1 is MNHNS and CDR2 SASEGT. Unmatched junction bases numbered 8, after V lost 2 bases and J lost 5 bases. This CDR3 has 16 residues.

This clone was detected only a few times. The chain links TRBV14 to TRBJ1-1; 7 bases align to TRBD1. The CDR3 runs 14 residues. CDR1 and CDR2 from the germline V gene are SGHDN and FVKESK. The junction had 5 bases not matched to a gene; V was cut back by 4 bases and J by 3 bases. In DNA, the CDR3 is TGTGCCAGCAGCCGCCACAGGGGAGACACTGAAGCTTTCTTT. Translated, it gives CASSRHRGDTEAFF.

The J gene is TRBJ2-7, the V gene TRBV6-5; 8 bases align to TRBD1. The CDR3 sequence is 14 residues long. V shed 5 bases, J shed 2 bases, and the junction held 5 bases outside the gene matches. The germline CDR1 and CDR2 sequences are MNHEY and SVGAGI. The CDR3 is CASSRTGPPYEQYF. In DNA form, the CDR3 reads TGTGCCAGCAGTCGGACAGGGCCCCCCTACGAGCAGTACTTC.